The text below deals with one TCR beta chain. Germline V gives CDR1 MDHEN, CDR2 SYDVKM. The CDR3 has 13 amino acids. With 1 base removed from V and 3 bases from J, the gap between germline ends came to 6 bases. The data were taken from a study of blood T cell repertoires in COVID-19. Whole-study context: Samples came from the United States, Italy and Spain, spanning acute and convalescent COVID-19. T cells, B-cell-depleted T cells, or PBMCs provided the cDNA or gDNA that served as material.

As originally analysed: For nucleated cells, counts were estimated from reference gene primer amplification. Only in-frame clones appear in the TCRdb table, and some are missing; sequencing was by immunoSEQ multiplex PCR. Clone size and V and J calls were adopted from that table, with D and trimming inferred from the DNA. The sample includes about 110,000 clones, 65% to 85% seen only once; the top ten take about 1.6%. This TCR was recovered from a man aged 50-59 years with acute or convalescent COVID-19. The sample consisted of peripheral blood. The chain is built from TRBV28 and TRBJ1-2, with unresolved D. The CDR3 here is CASSLYQYYGYTF. The CDR3 region has the DNA TGTGCCAGCAGTTTATACCAGTACTATGGCTACACCTTC.